These T cell receptor beta chains were read from a single sample in a study of chemoradiotherapy in HPV16-positive cancers. Produced via immunoSEQ multiplex PCR; TCRdb's table is partial and in-frame only. The sample carries about 22,000 clones, more than 90% recorded once. The material was blood, obtained from a patient who underwent chemoradiotherapy. These receptors were collected from a human donor with HPV-associated anogenital cancer. Each CDR3 is given with its conserved first and last residue. D genes are given only for firm matches. A clone size is listed for some rows: how often the clone was seen (once, few, many), or a class if it is expanded.

.	.	TRBJ2-5	TRBV6-4	CATSPAAGGQETQYF	TGTGCCACTAGCCCAGCTGCCGGTGGCCAAGAGACCCAGTACTTC
.	.	TRBJ1-5	TRBV19	CASSIGIGGQPQHF	TGTGCCAGTAGTATAGGGATAGGGGGGCAGCCCCAGCATTTT
TRBD1	.	TRBJ1-5	TRBV19	CASSTGTGFLQPQHF	TGTGCCAGTAGTACCGGGACAGGGTTTCTTCAGCCCCAGCATTTT
TRBD2	.	TRBJ2-2	TRBV7-2	CASSKRLAGGTGELFF	TGTGCCAGCAGCAAACGACTAGCGGGAGGCACCGGGGAGCTGTTTTTT
.	.	TRBJ1-5	TRBV28	CASRTDRSPNQPQHF	TGTGCCAGCAGGACAGACAGGTCGCCTAATCAGCCCCAGCATTTT
TRBD2	.	TRBJ2-3	TRBV7-2	CASSQPGTSGTTQYF	TGTGCCAGCAGCCAACCGGGGACTAGCGGGACTACGCAGTATTTT
TRBD2	.	TRBJ2-7	TRBV7-2	CASSSSGRAGRYEQYF	TGTGCCAGCAGCTCTAGCGGGAGGGCCGGACGATACGAGCAGTACTTC
.	.	TRBJ2-1	TRBV7-9	CASSLGSAAGDNEQFF	TGTGCCAGCAGCTTAGGGTCCGCGGCTGGAGACAATGAGCAGTTCTTC
.	.	TRBJ2-5	TRBV2	CASSGEQGWETQYF	TGTGCCAGCAGTGGCGAACAGGGTTGGGAGACCCAGTACTTC
TRBD2	.	TRBJ2-1	TRBV4-2	CASSQKTSGDYNEQFF	TGTGCCAGCAGCCAAAAGACTAGCGGGGACTACAATGAGCAGTTCTTC
TRBD1	.	TRBJ1-6	TRBV4-3	CASSQDGTDNSPLHF	TGCGCCAGCAGCCAAGATGGGACAGACAATTCACCCCTCCACTTT
TRBD1	.	TRBJ1-4	TRBV7-2	CASSAGTGGRKGEKLFF	TGTGCCAGCAGCGCAGGGACAGGGGGCAGGAAGGGTGAAAAACTGTTTTTT
TRBD1	.	TRBJ1-2	TRBV19	CASSISGGYGYTF	TGTGCCAGTAGTATATCAGGGGGCTATGGCTACACCTTC
.	.	TRBJ1-5	TRBV6-6	CASRPRGGAQAQHF	TGTGCCAGCAGACCCCGGGGGGGGGCTCAGGCCCAGCATTTT
TRBD1	.	TRBJ1-2	TRBV28	CASTTQGRDYGYTF	TGTGCCAGCACTACACAGGGGAGGGACTATGGCTACACCTTC
TRBD2	.	TRBJ2-1	TRBV9	CASSPRPSGLGVDEQFF	TGTGCCAGCAGCCCCAGGCCCTCGGGACTAGGTGTCGATGAGCAGTTCTTC
.	.	TRBJ1-5	TRBV19	CANQTDSHNQPQHF	TGTGCCAACCAGACAGACAGTCACAATCAGCCCCAGCATTTT
TRBD1	.	TRBJ1-5	TRBV19	CASSTGTGLEPQHF	TGTGCCAGTAGTACAGGGACAGGGTTGGAGCCCCAGCATTTT
.	.	TRBJ1-1	TRBV7-7	CASSFGRNTEAFF	TGTGCTAGCAGCTTTGGGCGGAACACTGAAGCTTTCTTT
.	.	TRBJ1-2	TRBV28	CASKGQGIYGYTF	TGTGCCAGCAAAGGGCAGGGTATCTATGGCTACACCTTC
.	once	TRBJ2-7	TRBV27	CASSGWGMQGGRQYF	TGTGCCAGCAGTGGGTGGGGAATGCAAGGAGGGCGGCAGTACTTC
.	.	TRBJ1-1	TRBV19	CASTRLGGGTEAFF	TGTGCCAGTACCAGGTTAGGTGGGGGAACTGAAGCTTTCTTT
.	.	TRBJ2-6	TRBV7-2	CASSLGSTPRSGANVLTF	TGTGCCAGCAGCTTAGGCAGCACTCCACGCTCTGGGGCCAACGTCCTGACTTTC
.	.	TRBJ1-2	TRBV2	CASSGGSGGYGYTF	TGTGCCAGCAGTGGGGGCTCCGGGGGATATGGCTACACCTTC
TRBD2	few	TRBJ2-7	TRBV7-6	CASSLERASGSYEQYF	TGTGCCAGCAGCTTAGAGCGGGCTAGCGGGAGCTACGAGCAGTACTTC
.	.	TRBJ2-7	TRBV18	CASPSYEQYF	TGTGCCAGCCCCTCCTACGAGCAGTACTTC
.	.	TRBJ2-5	TRBV7-9	CASSSGGQIKETQYF	TGTGCCAGCAGCTCAGGCGGACAGATCAAGGAGACCCAGTACTTC
.	few	TRBJ1-4	TRBV6-5	CASSVQINEKLFF	TGTGCCAGCAGTGTGCAGATTAATGAAAAACTGTTTTTT
.	.	TRBJ2-1	TRBV7-9	CASSSVGSGGEQFF	TGTGCCAGCAGCTCAGTCGGGTCCGGGGGTGAGCAGTTCTTC
.	.	TRBJ2-7	TRBV6-5	CASSYSRGNSYEQYF	TGTGCCAGCAGTTACTCGAGGGGGAACTCCTACGAGCAGTACTTC
.	.	TRBJ2-7	TRBV18	CASSSTTTGYEQYF	TGTGCCAGCTCATCCACTACCACAGGCTACGAGCAGTACTTC
.	.	TRBJ1-2	TRBV5-6	CASSIQGFVGGYTF	TGTGCCAGCAGCATACAGGGATTTGTTGGTGGCTACACCTTC
.	once	TRBJ2-7	TRBV27	CASRIGPTYEQYF	TGTGCCAGCAGGATAGGACCCACTTACGAGCAGTACTTC
TRBD1	.	TRBJ1-5	TRBV15	CATSRQPGQVSNQPQHF	TGTGCCACCAGCAGACAACCGGGACAGGTTAGCAATCAGCCCCAGCATTTT
TRBD1	few	TRBJ1-2	TRBV2	CASSDRGLNYGYTF	TGTGCCAGCAGTGACAGGGGGCTTAACTATGGCTACACCTTC
TRBD1	.	TRBJ1-5	TRBV7-9	CASSKTGEGNQPQHF	TGTGCCAGCAGTAAGACAGGGGAGGGCAATCAGCCCCAGCATTTT
.	few	TRBJ1-2	TRBV18	CASSPPTLANYGYTF	TGTGCCAGCTCACCACCGACGTTAGCTAACTATGGCTACACCTTC
TRBD1	.	TRBJ1-5	TRBV7-9	CASSLRTGRQHF	TGTGCCAGCAGCCTTCGGACAGGCCGACAGCATTTT
.	.	TRBJ1-1	TRBV7-2	CASSLGTLRGTEAFF	TGTGCCAGCAGCTTAGGGACCCTACGGGGCACTGAAGCTTTCTTT
.	.	TRBJ2-7	TRBV4-2	CASSPTLAYEQYF	TGTGCCAGCAGCCCAACGTTGGCTTACGAGCAGTACTTC
.	.	TRBJ2-7	TRBV6-1	CASRESGVSYEQYF	TGTGCCAGCAGGGAGTCCGGCGTCTCCTACGAGCAGTACTTC
.	.	TRBJ2-2	TRBV10-1	CASSESAGTEVPANNTGELFF	TGCGCCAGCAGTGAGTCTGCGGGGACAGAGGTACCCGCAAACAACACCGGGGAGCTGTTTTTT
.	.	TRBJ1-5	TRBV28	CASTEFAYQPDQPQHF	TGTGCCAGCACCGAGTTTGCGTACCAACCCGATCAGCCCCAGCATTTT
.	few	TRBJ2-7	TRBV6-5	CASSPGGIGYYEQYF	TGTGCCAGCAGCCCCGGGGGAATCGGTTACTACGAGCAGTACTTC
TRBD1	.	TRBJ2-1	TRBV29-1	CSAIQRDRGRNEQFF	TGCAGCGCAATACAAAGGGACAGGGGGCGCAATGAGCAGTTCTTC
TRBD2	.	TRBJ2-3	TRBV7-9	CASSLQRGGAADTQYF	TGTGCCAGCAGCCTCCAGCGGGGGGGGGCAGCAGATACGCAGTATTTT
.	once	TRBJ1-5	TRBV10-3	CAITGNQPQHF	TGTGCCATCACGGGTAATCAGCCCCAGCATTTT
.	.	TRBJ1-5	TRBV6-5	CASSYSRGTGNQPQHF	TGTGCCAGCAGTTACTCGCGGGGTACTGGCAATCAGCCCCAGCATTTT
.	.	TRBJ2-7	TRBV5-1	CASSTWWGGAIEQYF	TGCGCCAGCAGCACTTGGTGGGGGGGGGCTATCGAGCAGTACTTC
TRBD2	.	TRBJ2-7	TRBV6-5	CASSYSAASGSHEQYF	TGTGCCAGCAGTTACTCGGCGGCTAGCGGGAGCCACGAGCAGTACTTC
TRBD2	.	TRBJ2-3	TRBV28	CASSLRGGADTQYF	TGTGCCAGCAGTTTAAGGGGAGGGGCAGATACGCAGTATTTT
.	.	TRBJ2-7	TRBV5-4	CASSSSTGLAEQYF	TGTGCCAGCAGCTCAAGCACGGGGTTGGCCGAGCAGTACTTC
TRBD2	.	TRBJ2-1	TRBV29-1	CSASLAGGPDEQFF	TGCAGCGCCTCCTTAGCGGGAGGGCCGGATGAGCAGTTCTTC
TRBD2	.	TRBJ2-1	TRBV7-8	CASSLYPSGRASEQFF	TGTGCCAGCAGCTTATACCCTAGCGGGAGGGCGAGTGAGCAGTTCTTC